Presented here are 19 T cell receptor beta chains from one specimen sequenced in a study of T cell changes during pregnancy in multiple sclerosis (dated by TCRdb to about 2019). The library was obtained by the immunoSEQ multiplex PCR assay. TCRdb took over this immuneACCESS table, retaining in-frame rearrangements with V and J assigned. Such tables are incomplete; in checked studies, under half of the missing clones stem from an unresolved V gene, and the remainder is unexplained. Recorded for this sample are tens of thousands of clones; roughly 92% of them occurred a single time. The leading ten clones occupy around 0.93% of the sample. Sequenced here: peripheral blood, sampled in the first trimester of pregnancy. The receptors here all came from a female donor with multiple sclerosis, enrolled in a pregnancy study.

This chain uses TRBV27 with TRBJ1-2; D gene uncertain. The CDR3 runs to 14 residues. Germline-derived CDR1 and CDR2 are MNHEY and SMNVEV (reference sequence). Trimming pared 3 bases from V and 7 bases from J, leaving 15 bases between. In DNA, the CDR3 is TGTGCCAGCAGTTTTCGGGAGGGAGGAGTTGGCTACACCTTC. Protein product: CASSFREGGVGYTF.

This chain joins TRBV5-6 and TRBJ1-5, with TRBD1 matching 9 bases. The CDR3 is made up of 19 amino acids. V trimming: 4 bases; J trimming: 2 bases; junction bases outside the gene matches: 16. From germline, CDR1 is SGHDT and CDR2 YYEEEE. CDR3: CASSTTGTGMMVGNQPQHF. In DNA form, the CDR3 reads TGTGCCAGCAGCACAACCGGGACAGGGATGATGGTTGGCAATCAGCCCCAGCATTTT.

Remarks on this clone: A junction end diverges from the germline sequence, so it may reflect a read error. This sequence joins TRBV6-1 and TRBJ1-2; D is perhaps TRBD1 (6 bases). The CDR3 totals 15 residues. CDR1 and CDR2 (germline): MNHNS, SASEGT. CDR3 in amino acids: CASSDPAQGNHGYTF. The CDR3 DNA sequence: TGTGCCAGCAGCGATCCAGCACAGGGTAACCATGGCTACACCTTC.

Note on this clone: Other DNA variants within this sample encode the same CDR3. The rearrangement joins TRBV9 to TRBJ2-2, with a tentative D call TRBD2 (9 bases). The germline V and J ends were trimmed by 3 bases and 7 bases, with 25 bases remaining between them. Germline assignment: CDR1 SGDLS and CDR2 YYNGEE. This CDR3 is built from 18 residues. As DNA, the CDR3 is TGTGCCAGCAGCGATCCAGGGGGCGGGGGGGCTCGTGACGGGGAGCTGTTTTTT. Its translation: CASSDPGGGGARDGELFF.

This chain joins TRBV19 and TRBJ1-1; 8 bases are shared with TRBD1. This CDR3 has 14 amino acids. Trimming at V came to 6 bases and at J to 5 bases, leaving 8 bases not matched to a gene. The germline gives CDR1 LNHDA, CDR2 SQIVND (reference sequence). CDR3 loop: CASRVAGGATEAFF. DNA for the CDR3: TGTGCCAGTAGGGTGGCAGGGGGCGCAACTGAAGCTTTCTTT.

The rearrangement uses TRBV11-2 and TRBJ2-3; the match to TRBD2 covers 11 bases. Trimming took 5 bases from V and 6 from J; bases not matched to a gene: 7. Germline lookup yields CDR1 SGHAT and CDR2 FQNNGV. This CDR3 is 15 amino acids long. DNA for the CDR3: TGTGCCAGCAGCCTGACTAGCGGGGATTGGGATACGCAGTATTTT. Translation gives CASSLTSGDWDTQYF. Drawing the rest from reference TRBV11-2 and TRBJ2-3, the complete variable domain is EAGVAQSPRYKIIEKRQSVAFWCNPISGHATLYWYQQILGQGPKLLIQFQNNGVVDDSQLPKDRFSAERLKGVDSTLKIQPAKLEDSAVYLCASSLTSGDWDTQYFGPGTRLTVL.

This rearrangement joins TRBV25-1 to TRBJ2-5, with 7 positions matching TRBD2. Germline lookup yields CDR1 MGHDK and CDR2 SYGVNS. The CDR3 consists of 14 residues. V shed 1 base and J 3 bases; nucleotides not matched to a gene: 2. The CDR3 spells CASSEWAGEETQYF. In DNA, the CDR3 is TGTGCCAGCAGTGAATGGGCGGGAGAAGAGACCCAGTACTTC.

The chain has TRBV10-3 and TRBJ2-7; 8 nucleotides line up with TRBD2. The length of the CDR3 is 13 residues. Germline V CDR1 and CDR2: ENHRY, SYGVKD. The V segment lost 6 bases and the J segment 4 bases; nucleotides outside the gene matches: 5. This chain's CDR3 is CAIRGTGGYEQYF. DNA for the CDR3: TGTGCCATCAGGGGAACGGGGGGGTACGAGCAGTACTTC.

The table lists this clone with a few counts. The V call is TRBV11-2, the J call TRBJ1-5; D is undetermined. Germline CDR1 reads SGHAT; CDR2 reads FQNNGV. The ends were cut back, 4 bases at V and 2 bases at J, with 6 bases in the middle. CDR3 size: 13 residues. CDR3 DNA: TGTGCCAGCAGCTCTAGGCGCAATCAGCCCCAGCATTTT. Amino acid sequence: CASSSRRNQPQHF.

Worth noting for this clone: The junction does not match germline at one end; this may be a read error. This rearrangement joins TRBV7-7 to TRBJ2-3, with 9 bases that match TRBD1. CDR3 size: 13 residues. Looked up from germline, CDR1 is SSHAT and CDR2 is FNYEAQ (reference sequence). The CDR3 loop reads CASSTDRGDTQYF. In DNA, the CDR3 is TGTGCTAGCAGCACGGACAGGGGCGATACGCAGTATTTT.

The V call is TRBV7-2, the J call TRBJ2-1; D ambiguous. Trimming shortened V by 1 base and J by 6 bases, and 4 bases separated the two germline ends. CDR1 is SGHTA and CDR2 is FQGNSA in the germline V gene. The CDR3 runs 12 residues. CDR3 coding DNA: TGTGCCAGCAGCTTAGGTCGCAATGAGCAGTTCTTC. This gives the protein CASSLGRNEQFF.

This clone was observed a few times. The V call is TRBV6-5, the J call TRBJ1-3; possibly TRBD1 for D (5 bases). The V gene lost 8 bases and the J gene lost 3 bases, with 8 bases spanning the gap. Germline CDR1 reads MNHEY; CDR2 reads SVGAGI. This CDR3 contains 12 residues. The DNA of the CDR3 is TGTGCCAGCTTAGGGGATGGAAACACCATATATTTT. It yields the protein CASLGDGNTIYF.

The chain joins TRBV4-3 to TRBJ2-1; 8 bases line up with TRBD2. Germline lookup yields CDR1 LGHNA and CDR2 YSLEER. The CDR3 extends over 17 amino acids. With V trimmed by 4 bases and J by 7 bases, 15 bases remained unmatched. CDR3 nucleotides: TGCGCCAGCAGCCTGAATCTCGGGGGGGCAGGTTCAAATGAGCAGTTCTTC. It yields the protein CASSLNLGGAGSNEQFF.

The chain is built from TRBV27 and TRBJ1-3; D gene unclear. The germline V gene has CDR1 MNHEY and CDR2 SMNVEV (reference sequence). V was cut by 6 bases and J by 4 bases, with 13 bases left in between. The CDR3 contains 14 residues. This chain's CDR3 is CASRNPGAGNTIYF. The CDR3, as DNA: TGTGCCAGCAGGAACCCAGGCGCCGGAAACACCATATATTTT.

V and J are TRBV6-4 and TRBJ2-7, with a tentative D call TRBD2 (5 bases). Trimming took off 6 bases at V and 4 bases at J, with 19 bases between the two ends. Germline CDR1 is MRHNA and CDR2 is SNTAGT. CDR3 length equals 15 residues. The CDR3 here is CASRELRGAPYEQYF. DNA of the CDR3: TGTGCCAGCAGGGAGCTCCGGGGAGCCCCATACGAGCAGTACTTC.

This clone has only one observation. The rearrangement joins TRBV15 to TRBJ1-6; a weak D match, TRBD1 (6 bases). This CDR3 is 15 amino acids long. In germline, CDR1 is LNHNV, CDR2 YYDKDF (reference sequence). Trimming shortened V by 0 bases and J by 9 bases, and 12 bases separated the two germline ends. The CDR3 DNA follows: TGTGCCACCAGCAGAGATCTGGGGGCGAGTTCACCCCTCCACTTT. The encoded protein is CATSRDLGASSPLHF.

The chain combines TRBV6-4 with TRBJ2-1, with 8 positions matching TRBD2. Germline-derived CDR1 and CDR2 are MRHNA and SNTAGT. V lost 4 bases and J lost 15; bases outside the gene matches: 11. The CDR3 covers 13 residues. The CDR3 reads CASSGESGGRVFF. Written as DNA, the CDR3 is TGTGCCAGCAGTGGCGAGAGCGGGGGCCGGGTGTTCTTC.

V and J are TRBV10-3 and TRBJ2-1; 10 positions agree with TRBD2. Germline V gives CDR1 ENHRY, CDR2 SYGVKD. Trimming took 4 bases from V and 3 from J; bases not matched to a gene: 6. This CDR3 region has 16 residues. The CDR3 DNA is TGTGCCATCAGTGGGATAGCGGGGGGCAACTACAATGAGCAGTTCTTC. It is translated as CAISGIAGGNYNEQFF.

A note on this clone: Here the CDR3 omits its conserved ending phenylalanine or tryptophan, so a read error is the likely source. It is unclear where the CDR3 begins or ends on the DNA, so no DNA is shown, and the CDR3 is as TCRdb lists it. The chain recombines TRBV6-7 with TRBJ2-7; the D segment call TRBD2 is taken from the table without a DNA check. TRBV6-7 carries the ORF label, with uncertain function. Counting both end residues, the CDR3 totals 8 amino acids. CDR3 loop: CASSYSRA.